Sequencing of this TCR beta chain was carried out in a study of blood T cell repertoires in COVID-19. Looking at the study overall: Researchers got acute and convalescent COVID-19 samples from the United States, Italy and Spain.

Data came from immunoSEQ multiplex PCR; TCRdb stores just in-frame clones and leaves some out. The sample contains over 150,000 clones, roughly four fifths of which appear only once. This clone was counted only a few times. CDR1 and CDR2 (germline): MNHNS, SASEGT. The CDR3 has 16 residues. The V gene lost 4 bases and the J gene lost 11 bases, with 21 bases spanning the gap. J is TRBJ1-6 and V is TRBV6-1, with a tentative D call TRBD1 (6 bases). Sequencing input: peripheral blood. The receptor comes from a woman aged 55-69 years with acute or convalescent COVID-19. The DNA for the CDR3 is TGTGCCAGCAGTGTCATTAAGGTGGGGGGGCTAACACCCCTCCACTTT. Its translation is CASSVIKVGGLTPLHF.